This T cell receptor beta chain was captured by sequencing in a study of identical twins. General study findings and limits: Twins' excess sharing was less marked for out-of-frame beta sequences.

In the case of this clonotype: Its antigen is as yet unknown.

Healthy Caucasians, and only they, were the donors. TCRdb fed the 5' RACE reads into MiXCR, producing one record per CDR3 protein. The data show some 240,000 distinct CDR3 sequences, around 8.8% seen once. V shed 0 bases and J shed 3 bases, with 14 bases lying between them. The CDR3 contains 16 residues. From germline, CDR1 is DFQATT and CDR2 SNEGSKA (reference sequence). These sequences were also reported in another study, on yellow fever vaccine responses in identical twins.

This receptor was taken from a young woman in good health. J is TRBJ2-2 and V is TRBV20-1, with D possibly TRBD1 on 6 matching bases. Sequencing was performed on CD8+ T cells sorted from blood. The CDR3 DNA follows: TGCAGTGCTAGAGATGATGGGGGCGGCGACACCGGGGAGCTGTTTTTT. It is translated as CSARDDGGGDTGELFF.